The clone carrying this T cell receptor beta chain occurred a few times. Authors' analysis steps: Nucleated cell number was recorded as an estimate derived from reference gene primer amplification. Some clones are missing from TCRdb's copy, which holds only in-frame ones; the method was immunoSEQ multiplex PCR. V and J calls and clone size are given by that table; D and trimming were obtained from the DNA. The sample has fewer than 250,000 clones; approximately 91% are singletons. The data originate from a study of blood T cell repertoires in COVID-19. Study at large: From the United States, Italy and Spain came samples of acute and convalescent COVID-19. From T cells, B-cell-depleted T cells, or PBMCs came the material, which was cDNA or gDNA.

The length of the CDR3 is 15 residues. CDR1 is MNHEY, CDR2 SVGAGI, per germline. V shed 6 bases and J 4 bases; nucleotides not matched to a gene: 5. The Seattle patients joined while their infection was active and were tracked longitudinally afterward. The chain recombines TRBV6-5 with TRBJ2-6, with TRBD1 matching 8 bases. This sequence originates from a man aged 25-40 years with COVID-19, enrolled during active disease. What was sequenced was peripheral blood. The CDR3 is CASRETGAGANVLTF. CDR3 sequence (DNA): TGTGCCAGCAGAGAGACAGGGGCCGGGGCCAACGTCCTGACTTTC.